This passage covers 12 T cell receptor beta chains from one sample sequenced in a study of radiation and T cells in renal cell carcinoma. The time point denotes: blood 2 weeks post-SBRT. Treatment noted: 15 Gy SBRT to primary tumor, nephrectomy 4 weeks later. Libraries were prepared by immunoSEQ multiplex PCR; TCRdb keeps only in-frame clonotypes and omits some of them. The sample carries about 120,000 clones, more than 80% recorded once. The starting material was blood, obtained from a patient whose treatment included radiotherapy and nephrectomy. These TCRs come from a woman between 55 and 75 years old with renal cell carcinoma.

This chain joins TRBV18 and TRBJ2-2, with a weak D call TRBD1 (6 bases). The CDR3 sequence is 16 residues long. V lost 0 bases, J lost 4 bases, and 12 bases lay in between. Germline lookup yields CDR1 KGHSH and CDR2 LQKENI. CDR3 in DNA: TGTGCCAGCTCACCACCAAACAGGGTCCCCACCGGGGAGCTGTTTTTT. It codes for CASSPPNRVPTGELFF.

The gene calls are TRBV6-5 and TRBJ2-1; D not resolved. V was shortened by 2 bases and J by 4 bases, with 9 bases between the two germline ends. Germline-derived CDR1 and CDR2 are MNHEY and SVGAGI. This CDR3 contains 14 residues. The CDR3 here is CASSYSYSYNEQFF. For the CDR3, the DNA is TGTGCCAGCAGTTACAGTTACAGTTACAATGAGCAGTTCTTC.

The genes are TRBV5-8 and TRBJ2-5, with TRBD2 matching 7 bases. Per the germline V gene, CDR1 is SGHTS and CDR2 is YDEGEE. V was clipped by 3 bases and J by 5 bases; unmatched bases: 4. The CDR3 is made up of 13 amino acids. CDR3 DNA: TGTGCCAGCAGCTCTGGACTAGTCGAGACCCAGTACTTC. Translating gives CASSSGLVETQYF.

The chain employs TRBV28 and TRBJ1-1; D is perhaps TRBD1 (5 bases). V lost 5 bases, J lost 0 bases, and 16 bases lay in between. The CDR3 totals 16 residues. The germline CDR1 and CDR2 sequences are MDHEN and SYDVKM. CDR3: CASSIRGSKLNTEAFF. DNA of the CDR3: TGTGCCAGCAGTATTCGGGGGAGCAAGTTGAACACTGAAGCTTTCTTT.

The gene calls are TRBV9 and TRBJ2-1; 7 bases are shared with TRBD1. The CDR3 runs 14 residues. Germline CDR1 is SGDLS and CDR2 is YYNGEE. The trim removed 5 bases at V and 1 base at J, leaving 3 bases unmatched. The CDR3 protein is CASSKQGSYNEQFF. The CDR3 nucleotides are TGTGCCAGCAGTAAACAGGGGTCCTACAATGAGCAGTTCTTC. Full variable domain (outside the CDR3, taken from reference TRBV9 and TRBJ2-1): DSGVTQTPKHLITATGQRVTLRCSPRSGDLSVYWYQQSLDQGLQFLIQYYNGEERAKGNILERFSAQQFPDLHSELNLSSLELGDSALYFCASSKQGSYNEQFFGPGTRLTVL.

The chain has TRBV4-1 and TRBJ2-2; the D is unclear. Trimming pared 3 bases from V and 5 bases from J, leaving 4 bases between. CDR3 length equals 12 residues. The germline V gene encodes CDR1 MGHRA and CDR2 YSYEKL. This CDR3 is CASSHKTGELFF. CDR3 nucleotides: TGCGCCAGCAGCCATAAAACCGGGGAGCTGTTTTTT.

This clone has more than one count but fewer than ten. The rearrangement uses TRBV9 and TRBJ2-5; the D is unclear. With 3 bases removed from V and 1 base from J, the gap between germline ends came to 4 bases. The CDR3 covers 12 residues. CDR1 SGDLS and CDR2 YYNGEE come from the germline V gene. The CDR3 spells CASSASQETQYF. The CDR3 coding sequence is TGTGCCAGCAGCGCATCCCAAGAGACCCAGTACTTC.

V and J are TRBV6-5 and TRBJ1-1, with unresolved D. The CDR3 runs to 15 residues. The germline V gene has CDR1 MNHEY and CDR2 SVGAGI. V gave up 8 bases and J gave up 0 bases, with 16 bases separating them. CDR3 protein: CASQSLQSVNTEAFF. CDR3 nucleotide sequence: TGTGCCAGCCAAAGCCTCCAGAGCGTGAACACTGAAGCTTTCTTT.

The chain is built from TRBV6-1 and TRBJ1-1; maybe TRBD1 (6 bases). The CDR3 totals 14 residues. CDR1 and CDR2 from the germline V gene are MNHNS and SASEGT. Between the trimmed V and J ends, which lost 6 bases and 4 bases, there was a span of 15 bases. Here the CDR3 reads CASSDSRGGTEAFF. CDR3 DNA: TGTGCCAGCAGCGACTCAAGGGGGGGCACTGAAGCTTTCTTT.

J is TRBJ1-1 and V is TRBV7-2; the D is unclear. This CDR3 region has 13 residues. Trimming shortened V by 9 bases and J by 1 base, and 12 bases separated the two germline ends. Germline lookup yields CDR1 SGHTA and CDR2 FQGNSA. Here the CDR3 reads CASRLPQNTEAFF. CDR3 sequence (DNA): TGTGCCAGTCGACTCCCACAGAACACTGAAGCTTTCTTT.

This clone was detected only once. The gene calls are TRBV6-5 and TRBJ2-7, with D possibly being TRBD1 (5 bases). The CDR3 is made up of 14 amino acids. With 6 bases removed from V and 6 bases from J, the gap between germline ends came to 18 bases. The germline V gene has CDR1 MNHEY and CDR2 SVGAGI. The CDR3 nucleotides read TGTGCCAGCAGCCGACAGTCCACAGCAGGCGAGCAGTACTTC. Translating it yields CASSRQSTAGEQYF.

This chain uses TRBV5-5 with TRBJ1-1; maybe TRBD1 (5 bases). This CDR3 has 15 amino acids. Trimming cost V 5 bases and J 0 bases, with 14 bases left between them. Germline loops: CDR1 SGHKS, CDR2 YYEKEE (reference sequence). The CDR3 here is CASSGPGIMNTEAFF. The DNA for the CDR3 is TGTGCCAGCAGTGGGCCAGGGATCATGAACACTGAAGCTTTCTTT.